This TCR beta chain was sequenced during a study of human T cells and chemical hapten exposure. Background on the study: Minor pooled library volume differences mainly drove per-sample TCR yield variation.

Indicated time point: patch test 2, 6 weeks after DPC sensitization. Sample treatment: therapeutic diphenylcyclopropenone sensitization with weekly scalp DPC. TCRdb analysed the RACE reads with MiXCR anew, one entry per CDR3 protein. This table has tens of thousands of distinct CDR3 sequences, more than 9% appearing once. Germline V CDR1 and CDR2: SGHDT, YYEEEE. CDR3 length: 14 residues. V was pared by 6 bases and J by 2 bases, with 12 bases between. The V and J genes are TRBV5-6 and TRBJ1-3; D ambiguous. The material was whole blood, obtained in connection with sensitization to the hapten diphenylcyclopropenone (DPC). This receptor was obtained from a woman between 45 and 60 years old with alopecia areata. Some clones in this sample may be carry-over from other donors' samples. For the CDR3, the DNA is TGTGCCAGCAACCTAAACTCTCCTGGAAACACCATATATTTT. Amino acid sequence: CASNLNSPGNTIYF.